What follows describes a single TCR beta chain. This entry is derived from a study of CD8+ T cells in alopecia areata. Overall study context: Twice a day, 5 to 10 mg of oral tofacitinib was administered to treated patients. Patients remained on tofacitinib for 6 to 18 months and then went 6 months without it.

RNA extraction and reverse transcription yielded cDNA as sequencing template. Data came from immunoSEQ multiplex PCR; TCRdb stores just in-frame clones and leaves some out. The sample lists roughly 120,000 clones; 35% to 45% were seen once. Germline loops: CDR1 SEHNR, CDR2 FQNEAQ (reference sequence). The CDR3 consists of 15 residues. V was trimmed by 1 base and J by 5 bases, leaving 13 bases between them. Peripheral blood and lesional scalp punch biopsies came from alopecia areata patients. Starting from PBMCs, sorting isolated CD4+ and CD8+ T cells. The origin of this receptor is a human donor with alopecia areata. Material for sequencing was CD4+ T cells sorted from blood. The chain is built from TRBV7-9 and TRBJ2-3; D unclear. The CDR3 sequence is CASSLGRTGGDTQYF. CDR3 in DNA: TGTGCCAGCAGCTTAGGACGAACCGGTGGAGATACGCAGTATTTT.